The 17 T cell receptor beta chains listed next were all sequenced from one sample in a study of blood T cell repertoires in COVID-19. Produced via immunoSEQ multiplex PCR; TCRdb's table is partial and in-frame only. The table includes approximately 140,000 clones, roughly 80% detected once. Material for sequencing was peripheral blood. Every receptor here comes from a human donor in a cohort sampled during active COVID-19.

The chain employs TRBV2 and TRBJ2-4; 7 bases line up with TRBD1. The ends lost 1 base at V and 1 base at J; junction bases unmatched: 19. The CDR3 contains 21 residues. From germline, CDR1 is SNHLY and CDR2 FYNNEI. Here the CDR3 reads CASSEEGTEMIGVGAKNIQYF. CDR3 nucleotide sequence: TGTGCCAGCAGTGAAGAGGGGACAGAGATGATCGGAGTCGGGGCCAAAAACATTCAGTACTTC.

CDR3 in amino acids: CASSVLGVTEAFF. CDR3 in DNA: TGTGCCAGCAGCGTATTAGGGGTAACTGAAGCTTTCTTT. This chain connects TRBV9 to TRBJ1-1; TRBD1 is a possible D gene (5 bases). Germline lookup yields CDR1 SGDLS and CDR2 YYNGEE. V was cut by 1 base and J by 5 bases, with 9 bases left in between. The CDR3 sequence is 13 residues long.

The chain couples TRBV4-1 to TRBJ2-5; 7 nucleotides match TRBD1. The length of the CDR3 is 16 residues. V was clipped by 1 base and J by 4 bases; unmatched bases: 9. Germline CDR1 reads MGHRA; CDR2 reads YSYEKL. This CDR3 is CASSQAPTGVGETQYF. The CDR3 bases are TGCGCCAGCAGCCAAGCGCCAACAGGGGTAGGAGAGACCCAGTACTTC.

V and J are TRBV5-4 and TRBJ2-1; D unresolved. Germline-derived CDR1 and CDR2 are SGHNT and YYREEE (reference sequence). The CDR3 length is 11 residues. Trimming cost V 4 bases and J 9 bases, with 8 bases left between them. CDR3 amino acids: CASSLSGEQFF. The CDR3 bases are TGTGCCAGCAGCCTCAGTGGTGAGCAGTTCTTC.

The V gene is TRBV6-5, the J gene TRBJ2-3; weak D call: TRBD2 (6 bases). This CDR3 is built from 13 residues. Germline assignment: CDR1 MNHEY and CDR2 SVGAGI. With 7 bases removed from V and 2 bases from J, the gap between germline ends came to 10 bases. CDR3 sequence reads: CASKRGITDTQYF. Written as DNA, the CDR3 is TGTGCCAGCAAACGGGGGATCACAGATACGCAGTATTTT.

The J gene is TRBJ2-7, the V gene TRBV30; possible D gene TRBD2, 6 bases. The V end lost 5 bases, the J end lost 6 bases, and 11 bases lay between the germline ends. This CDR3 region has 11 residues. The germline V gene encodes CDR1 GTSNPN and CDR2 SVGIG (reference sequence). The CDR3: CAWGRGIEQYF. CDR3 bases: TGTGCCTGGGGACGGGGGATCGAGCAGTACTTC.

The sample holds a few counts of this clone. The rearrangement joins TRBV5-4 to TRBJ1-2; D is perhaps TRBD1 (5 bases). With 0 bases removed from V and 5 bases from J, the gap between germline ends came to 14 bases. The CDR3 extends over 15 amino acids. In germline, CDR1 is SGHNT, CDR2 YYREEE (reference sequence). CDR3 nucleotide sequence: TGTGCCAGCAGCTTGGCTGGGGGTGGAGGGTATGGCTACACCTTC. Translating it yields CASSLAGGGGYGYTF.

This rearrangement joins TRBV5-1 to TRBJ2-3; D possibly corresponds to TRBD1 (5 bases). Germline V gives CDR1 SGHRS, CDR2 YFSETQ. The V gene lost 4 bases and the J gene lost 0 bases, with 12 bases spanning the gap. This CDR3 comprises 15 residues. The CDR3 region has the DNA TGCGCCAGCAGCGGAACAGGCCATAGCACAGATACGCAGTATTTT. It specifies CASSGTGHSTDTQYF.

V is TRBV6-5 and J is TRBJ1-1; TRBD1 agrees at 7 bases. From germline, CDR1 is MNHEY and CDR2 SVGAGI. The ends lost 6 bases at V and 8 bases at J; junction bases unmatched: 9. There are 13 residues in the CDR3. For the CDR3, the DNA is TGTGCCAGCAGCAACGCAGGGGGTATCGAAGCTTTCTTT. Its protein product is CASSNAGGIEAFF.

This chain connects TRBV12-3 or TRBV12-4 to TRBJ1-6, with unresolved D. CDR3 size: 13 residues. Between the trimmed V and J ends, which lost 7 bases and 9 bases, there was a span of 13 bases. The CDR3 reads CASTRDRGSPLHF. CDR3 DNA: TGTGCCAGCACCCGAGACCGGGGTTCACCCCTCCACTTT.

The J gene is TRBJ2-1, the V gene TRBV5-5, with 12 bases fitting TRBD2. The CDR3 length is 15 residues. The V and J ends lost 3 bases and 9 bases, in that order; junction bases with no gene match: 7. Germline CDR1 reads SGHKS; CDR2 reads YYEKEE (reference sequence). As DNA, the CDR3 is TGTGCCAGCAGCTCCCTAGCGGGGGGGCCTAGTGAGCAGTTCTTC. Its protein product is CASSSLAGGPSEQFF.

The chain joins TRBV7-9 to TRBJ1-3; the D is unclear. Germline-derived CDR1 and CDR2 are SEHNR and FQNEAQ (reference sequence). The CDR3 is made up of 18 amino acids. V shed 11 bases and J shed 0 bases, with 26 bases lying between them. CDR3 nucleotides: TGTGCCGGAAAATACCCCTGGTGGCTGAGGAGCTCTGGAAACACCATATATTTT. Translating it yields CAGKYPWWLRSSGNTIYF. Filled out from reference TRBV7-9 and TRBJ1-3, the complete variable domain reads DTGVSQNPRHKITKRGQNVTFRCDPISEHNRLYWYRQTLGQGPEFLTYFQNEAQLEKSRLLSDRFSAERPKGSFSTLEIQRTEQGDSAMYLCAGKYPWWLRSSGNTIYFGEGSWLTVV.

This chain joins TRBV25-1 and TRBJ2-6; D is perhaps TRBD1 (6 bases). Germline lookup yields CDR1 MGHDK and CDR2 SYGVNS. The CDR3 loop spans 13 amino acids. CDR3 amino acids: CATGHPGANVLTF. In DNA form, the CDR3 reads TGTGCTACAGGGCACCCCGGGGCCAACGTCCTGACTTTC. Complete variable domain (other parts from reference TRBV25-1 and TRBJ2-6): EADIYQTPRYLVIGTGKKITLECSQTMGHDKMYWYQQDPGMELHLIHYSYGVNSTEKGDLSSESTVSRIRTEHFPLTLESARPSHTSQYLCATGHPGANVLTFGAGSRLTVL.

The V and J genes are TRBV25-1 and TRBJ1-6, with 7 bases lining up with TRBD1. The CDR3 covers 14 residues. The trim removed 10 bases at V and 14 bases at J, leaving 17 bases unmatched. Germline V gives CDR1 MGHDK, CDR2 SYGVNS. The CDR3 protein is CATLPDRPPFTLHF. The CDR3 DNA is TGTGCCACCCTGCCGGACAGGCCTCCCTTCACCCTCCACTTT. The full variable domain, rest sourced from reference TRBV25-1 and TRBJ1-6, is EADIYQTPRYLVIGTGKKITLECSQTMGHDKMYWYQQDPGMELHLIHYSYGVNSTEKGDLSSESTVSRIRTEHFPLTLESARPSHTSQYLCATLPDRPPFTLHFGNGTRLTVT.

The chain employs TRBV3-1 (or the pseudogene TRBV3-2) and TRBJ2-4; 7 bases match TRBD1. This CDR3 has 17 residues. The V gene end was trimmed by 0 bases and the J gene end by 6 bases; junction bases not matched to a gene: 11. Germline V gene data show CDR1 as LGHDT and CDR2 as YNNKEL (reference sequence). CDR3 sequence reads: CASSQDRQGGLGNIQYF. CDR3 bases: TGTGCCAGCAGCCAAGATAGACAGGGTGGTTTGGGAAACATTCAGTACTTC.

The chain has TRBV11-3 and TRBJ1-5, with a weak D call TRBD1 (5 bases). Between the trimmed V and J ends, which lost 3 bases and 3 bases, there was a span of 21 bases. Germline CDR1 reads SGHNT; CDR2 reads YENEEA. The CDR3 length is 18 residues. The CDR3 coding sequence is TGTGCCAGCAGCTTGCGTCAGGGCTCCCATGTCGACAATCAGCCCCAGCATTTT. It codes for CASSLRQGSHVDNQPQHF.

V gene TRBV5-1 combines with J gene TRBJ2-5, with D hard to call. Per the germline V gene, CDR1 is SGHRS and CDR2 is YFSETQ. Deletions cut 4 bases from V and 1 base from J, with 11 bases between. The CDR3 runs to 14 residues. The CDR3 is CASSLQWSQETQYF. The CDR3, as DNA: TGCGCCAGCAGCCTCCAGTGGAGCCAAGAGACCCAGTACTTC. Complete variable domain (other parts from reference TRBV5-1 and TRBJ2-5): KAGVTQTPRYLIKTRGQQVTLSCSPISGHRSVSWYQQTPGQGLQFLFEYFSETQRNKGNFPGRFSGRQFSNSRSEMNVSTLELGDSALYLCASSLQWSQETQYFGPGTRLLVL.